The 30 T cell receptor beta chains listed next were all sequenced from one sample in a study of regulatory and conventional T cells in RAG deficiency. Blood CD4+ CD25-low CD127-high conventional T cells supplied the genomic DNA template. Produced via immunoSEQ multiplex PCR; TCRdb's table is partial and in-frame only. The sample consists of about 29,000 clones, 90% to 95% of them appearing once. The sample was also reused in another study, on regulatory T cells. That study reports: The PCR used 52 TRBV and 13 TRBJ primers.

Sequencing was carried out using CD25- CD4+ T cells sorted from blood. These receptor sequences come from a human donor in good health.

This chain links TRBV29-1 with TRBJ2-7, with D perhaps matching TRBD2 (6 bases). The germline V gene encodes CDR1 SQVTM and CDR2 ANQGSEA. The CDR3 consists of 14 residues. V was clipped by 6 bases and J by 3 bases, with 18 bases between them. The CDR3 reads CSVGGPGFDYEQYF. CDR3 sequence (DNA): TGCAGCGTGGGGGGACCCGGTTTCGACTACGAGCAGTACTTC.

The chain joins TRBV14 to TRBJ2-3, with D perhaps TRBD2 (6 bases). Germline V CDR1 and CDR2: SGHDN, FVKESK. Between the trimmed V and J ends, which lost 0 bases and 8 bases, there was a span of 18 bases. The CDR3 contains 16 residues. CDR3 in DNA: TGTGCCAGCAGCCAAGAAACTAGCTACTGGGGTACTACGCAGTATTTT. Translation gives CASSQETSYWGTTQYF. The full variable domain, completed using reference TRBV14 and TRBJ2-3, is EAGVTQFPSHSVIEKGQTVTLRCDPISGHDNLYWYRRVMGKEIKFLLHFVKESKQDESGMPNNRFLAERTGGTYSTLKVQPAELEDSGVYFCASSQETSYWGTTQYFGPGTRLTVL.

The CDR3 is CASGLVPPPGVNYGYTF. DNA of the CDR3: TGTGCTAGTGGTTTGGTCCCACCCCCAGGGGTGAACTATGGCTACACCTTC. The chain links TRBV12-5 to TRBJ1-2, with D perhaps matching TRBD1 (6 bases). Germline V CDR1 and CDR2: LGHNT, FRNRAP. The length of the CDR3 is 17 residues. With 0 bases removed from V and 2 bases from J, the gap between germline ends came to 16 bases.

This clone was observed once. The rearrangement joins TRBV5-1 to TRBJ1-1; perhaps TRBD1 as D (6 bases). V shed 0 bases and J shed 1 base, with 13 bases lying between them. This CDR3 is 16 amino acids long. In germline, CDR1 is SGHRS, CDR2 YFSETQ. The CDR3 DNA reads TGCGCCAGCAGCTTGGATGCAGGGGTGGGGAACACTGAAGCTTTCTTT. Translated, it gives CASSLDAGVGNTEAFF.

This clone was counted once. V and J are TRBV5-6 and TRBJ1-1; D is undetermined. The CDR3 is 13 amino acids. CDR1 SGHDT and CDR2 YYEEEE come from the germline V gene. Deletions cut 4 bases from V and 3 bases from J, with 10 bases between. The CDR3 spells CASSLDRDTEAFF. CDR3 bases: TGTGCCAGCAGCCTGGACCGGGACACTGAAGCTTTCTTT. The full variable domain, rest sourced from reference TRBV5-6 and TRBJ1-1, is DAGVTQSPTHLIKTRGQQVTLRCSPKSGHDTVSWYQQALGQGPQFIFQYYEEEERQRGNFPDRFSGHQFPNYSSELNVNALLLGDSALYLCASSLDRDTEAFFGQGTRLTVV.

DNA for the CDR3: TGTGCCAGCAGCCCCTCCTTAACAGGGGCTGACAATGAGCAGTTCTTC. Translated, it gives CASSPSLTGADNEQFF. The chain employs TRBV11-2 and TRBJ2-1, with TRBD1 matching 7 bases. The CDR3 consists of 16 residues. The germline CDR1 and CDR2 sequences are SGHAT and FQNNGV. Losses at the gene ends were 5 bases for V and 5 bases for J; bases not matched to a gene: 12.

The gene calls are TRBV7-3 and TRBJ2-3; tentative D call: TRBD1 (5 bases). Trimming took 0 bases from V and 1 from J, leaving 5 bases between them. CDR1 SGHTA and CDR2 FQGTGA come from the germline V gene. The CDR3 has 14 residues. The CDR3 reads CASSLTGRTDTQYF. Written as DNA, the CDR3 is TGTGCCAGCAGCTTAACGGGGCGCACAGATACGCAGTATTTT.

This clone appeared once. The rearrangement joins TRBV5-1 to TRBJ1-3, with D maybe TRBD1 (5 bases). Germline lookup yields CDR1 SGHRS and CDR2 YFSETQ. The length of the CDR3 is 18 residues. V gave up 0 bases and J gave up 0 bases, with 16 bases separating them. This CDR3 reads CASSLDGGTRTSGNTIYF. The CDR3 bases are TGCGCCAGCAGCTTGGACGGGGGTACCCGGACCTCTGGAAACACCATATATTTT.

The CDR3 loop is CASTLGDRDDSPLHF. The CDR3 coding sequence is TGTGCCAGCACCCTTGGGGACAGGGACGATTCACCCCTCCACTTT. The gene calls are TRBV6-5 and TRBJ1-6, with TRBD1 matching 9 bases. Unmatched junction bases numbered 9, after V lost 7 bases and J lost 8 bases. This CDR3 spans 15 amino acids. Germline lookup yields CDR1 MNHEY and CDR2 SVGAGI.

The chain uses TRBV29-1 and TRBJ1-2; 10 bases line up with TRBD1. This CDR3 contains 11 residues. Germline CDR1 reads SQVTM; CDR2 reads ANQGSEA. The CDR3 is CSGQGGYGYTF. The CDR3 DNA reads as TGCTCCGGACAGGGGGGCTATGGCTACACCTTC.

CDR3 sequence: CASRWGTGWNGEQYF. CDR3 in DNA: TGTGCCAGCAGATGGGGGACAGGGTGGAATGGCGAGCAGTACTTC. The rearrangement uses TRBV28 and TRBJ2-7; 9 nucleotides align to TRBD1. Trimming cost V 6 bases and J 6 bases; bases outside gene matches: 12. This CDR3 comprises 15 residues. Germline V gene data show CDR1 as MDHEN and CDR2 as SYDVKM. Together with reference TRBV28 and TRBJ2-7, the CDR3 gives the full variable domain: DVKVTQSSRYLVKRTGEKVFLECVQDMDHENMFWYRQDPGLGLRLIYFSYDVKMKEKGDIPEGYSVSREKKERFSLILESASTNQTSMYLCASRWGTGWNGEQYFGPGTRLTVT.

This clone was seen once. V usage is TRBV19 and J usage is TRBJ1-2; 7 positions agree with TRBD1. Germline CDR1 reads LNHDA; CDR2 reads SQIVND (reference sequence). Germline trimming cut 5 bases from V and 3 bases from J; bases unmatched to any gene: 9. This CDR3 contains 15 residues. The CDR3 spells CASSPSRGNHYGYTF. For the CDR3, the DNA is TGTGCCAGTAGTCCCTCCAGGGGGAATCACTATGGCTACACCTTC.

This rearrangement joins TRBV29-1 to TRBJ2-2; 7 bases are a match to TRBD2. The CDR3 sequence is 13 residues long. Losses at the gene ends were 7 bases for V and 7 bases for J; bases not matched to a gene: 9. Looked up from germline, CDR1 is SQVTM and CDR2 is ANQGSEA. The CDR3 loop is CSGRTSVDGELFF. CDR3 in DNA: TGCAGCGGACGAACTAGCGTCGACGGGGAGCTGTTTTTT.

The J gene is TRBJ2-7, the V gene TRBV25-1, with 9 bases that match TRBD1. The V segment lost 4 bases and the J segment 4 bases; nucleotides outside the gene matches: 8. CDR3 length: 15 amino acids. Germline V gene sequence: CDR1 MGHDK, CDR2 SYGVNS. The CDR3 loop is CASSAGQGQRYEQYF. For the CDR3, the DNA is TGTGCCAGCAGTGCTGGACAGGGGCAAAGGTACGAGCAGTACTTC.

The chain recombines TRBV19 with TRBJ2-3; 10 bases are a match to TRBD1. This CDR3 spans 17 amino acids. With V trimmed by 7 bases and J by 3 bases, 13 bases remained unmatched. CDR1 LNHDA and CDR2 SQIVND come from the germline V gene (reference sequence). DNA for the CDR3: TGTGCCAGTACCCCCAGAAACCGGGACAGGGGTACAGATACGCAGTATTTT. This gives the protein CASTPRNRDRGTDTQYF.

This chain uses TRBV19 with TRBJ1-5; 7 nucleotides agree with TRBD1. Germline V gene data show CDR1 as LNHDA and CDR2 as SQIVND (reference sequence). The CDR3 has 13 residues. Trimming took 6 bases from V and 9 from J; bases not matched to a gene: 8. CDR3 sequence: CASRPTGAGPQHF. For the CDR3, the DNA is TGTGCCAGTAGACCCACAGGGGCCGGGCCCCAGCATTTT.

This clone has more than one count but fewer than ten. V and J are TRBV19 and TRBJ1-5; maybe TRBD1 (5 bases). CDR3 size: 17 residues. The germline V gene encodes CDR1 LNHDA and CDR2 SQIVND (reference sequence). V lost 5 bases and J 1 base, leaving 18 bases between the germline ends. This CDR3 is CASSSRPGAGSNQPQHF. Here the CDR3 DNA reads TGTGCCAGTAGTTCCAGACCTGGGGCGGGGAGCAATCAGCCCCAGCATTTT.

The J gene is TRBJ2-7, the V gene TRBV28; 8 positions agree with TRBD1. Germline loops: CDR1 MDHEN, CDR2 SYDVKM. V gave up 5 bases and J gave up 4 bases; unmatched junction bases: 13. CDR3 length: 16 residues. This chain's CDR3 is CASSGEVRTGQYEQYF. CDR3 coding DNA: TGTGCCAGCAGTGGGGAAGTCCGGACAGGGCAGTACGAGCAGTACTTC.

The chain links TRBV28 to TRBJ2-7, with D uncertain. Trimming shortened V by 4 bases and J by 2 bases, and 12 bases separated the two germline ends. CDR3 size: 14 residues. Germline-derived CDR1 and CDR2 are MDHEN and SYDVKM. The DNA of the CDR3 is TGTGCCAGCAGTTACGACCCTCGGGCCTACGAGCAGTACTTC. As protein: CASSYDPRAYEQYF.

The gene calls are TRBV12-5 and TRBJ1-1; 8 positions agree with TRBD1. The J segment lost 1 base and the V segment lost 5 bases, leaving 3 bases of the junction unmatched. CDR3 size: 14 residues. Per germline, CDR1 LGHNT and CDR2 FRNRAP. The chain's CDR3 is CASGKGTGNTEAFF. CDR3 nucleotide sequence: TGTGCTAGTGGTAAAGGGACAGGGAACACTGAAGCTTTCTTT.

The chain has TRBV6-1 and TRBJ1-1, with D perhaps matching TRBD1 (6 bases). Germline V gene lookup returns CDR1 MNHNS and CDR2 SASEGT. The CDR3 totals 15 residues. Trimming took 8 bases from V and 5 from J, leaving 21 bases between them. Here the CDR3 reads CASGGGGAGSTEAFF. CDR3 sequence (DNA): TGTGCCAGCGGAGGGGGGGGCGCAGGGTCGACTGAAGCTTTCTTT.

The gene calls are TRBV7-6 and TRBJ1-3, with D possibly being TRBD1 (5 bases). The CDR3 loop spans 15 amino acids. V gave up 5 bases and J gave up 0 bases, with 11 bases separating them. Per the germline V gene, CDR1 is SGHVS and CDR2 is FNYEAQ. Here the CDR3 DNA reads TGTGCCAGCAGCACACAGGCTAGCTCTGGAAACACCATATATTTT. This sequence encodes CASSTQASSGNTIYF. The complete variable domain, with remaining parts taken from reference TRBV7-6 and TRBJ1-3, reads GAGVSQSPRYKVTKRGQDVALRCDPISGHVSLYWYRQALGQGPEFLTYFNYEAQQDKSGLPNDRFSAERPEGSISTLTIQRTEQRDSAMYRCASSTQASSGNTIYFGEGSWLTVV.

The genes are TRBV9 and TRBJ1-3; no reliable D call. CDR3 length: 13 residues. Trimming removed 3 bases at V and 4 bases at J, with 8 bases between. Germline assignment: CDR1 SGDLS and CDR2 YYNGEE. The CDR3 loop reads CASSAPSGNTIYF. The CDR3 nucleotides are TGTGCCAGCAGCGCCCCTTCGGGAAACACCATATATTTT.

This sequence joins TRBV15 and TRBJ2-2; D is possibly TRBD1 (6 bases). This CDR3 is 16 amino acids long. Trimming shortened V by 0 bases and J by 5 bases, and 13 bases separated the two germline ends. CDR1 LNHNV and CDR2 YYDKDF come from the germline V gene (reference sequence). The CDR3 DNA reads TGTGCCACCAGCAGAGATCGCCCCCAGGGGACCGGGGAGCTGTTTTTT. It specifies CATSRDRPQGTGELFF.

This chain uses TRBV9 with TRBJ2-5; D might be TRBD1 (5 bases). Germline-derived CDR1 and CDR2 are SGDLS and YYNGEE. V lost 2 bases and J 1 base, leaving 18 bases between the germline ends. This CDR3 comprises 17 residues. Written as DNA, the CDR3 is TGTGCCAGCAGCGTTGGGGTGGGTACCCAGGGCCAAGAGACCCAGTACTTC. Encoded protein: CASSVGVGTQGQETQYF.

This rearrangement joins TRBV6-1 to TRBJ1-1; D is undetermined. Trimming cost V 2 bases and J 3 bases, with 10 bases left between them. Germline CDR1 reads MNHNS; CDR2 reads SASEGT. The CDR3 covers 14 residues. In nucleotides, the CDR3 is TGTGCCAGCAGTGAACCTTTCCGGGACACTGAAGCTTTCTTT. It codes for CASSEPFRDTEAFF.

The chain joins TRBV10-3 to TRBJ1-5; D may be TRBD1 (5 bases). This CDR3 is 14 amino acids long. The V gene lost 4 bases and the J gene lost 0 bases, with 7 bases spanning the gap. Germline V gene data show CDR1 as ENHRY and CDR2 as SYGVKD. CDR3 sequence: CAISVDSSNQPQHF. CDR3 in DNA: TGTGCCATCAGTGTAGACAGTAGCAATCAGCCCCAGCATTTT.

The chain recombines TRBV29-1 with TRBJ1-6; 8 bases align to TRBD1. CDR3 size: 14 residues. The V and J ends lost 6 bases and 10 bases, in that order; junction bases with no gene match: 11. Per the germline V gene, CDR1 is SQVTM and CDR2 is ANQGSEA. The CDR3 DNA sequence: TGCAGCGTAGGGACAGGAGGTTCCGACTCACCCCTCCACTTT. Amino acids: CSVGTGGSDSPLHF.

The gene calls are TRBV9 and TRBJ2-7; D may be TRBD2 (5 bases). CDR3 size: 15 residues. The V end was cut by 4 bases, the J end by 5 bases, with 19 bases between. CDR1 SGDLS and CDR2 YYNGEE come from the germline V gene. CDR3 sequence reads: CASSPRERGVHEQYF. The CDR3 coding sequence is TGTGCCAGCAGCCCCCGAGAACGGGGAGTCCACGAGCAGTACTTC. The full variable domain, rest sourced from reference TRBV9 and TRBJ2-7, is DSGVTQTPKHLITATGQRVTLRCSPRSGDLSVYWYQQSLDQGLQFLIQYYNGEERAKGNILERFSAQQFPDLHSELNLSSLELGDSALYFCASSPRERGVHEQYFGPGTRLTVT.

This chain's CDR3 is CASSLGSYGYTF. The CDR3 DNA follows: TGTGCCAGCAGCTTAGGGAGCTATGGCTACACCTTC. This chain links TRBV11-2 with TRBJ1-2; D call uncertain. The V end was cut by 1 base, the J end by 4 bases, with 4 bases between. CDR1 and CDR2 (germline): SGHAT, FQNNGV. CDR3 size: 12 residues.